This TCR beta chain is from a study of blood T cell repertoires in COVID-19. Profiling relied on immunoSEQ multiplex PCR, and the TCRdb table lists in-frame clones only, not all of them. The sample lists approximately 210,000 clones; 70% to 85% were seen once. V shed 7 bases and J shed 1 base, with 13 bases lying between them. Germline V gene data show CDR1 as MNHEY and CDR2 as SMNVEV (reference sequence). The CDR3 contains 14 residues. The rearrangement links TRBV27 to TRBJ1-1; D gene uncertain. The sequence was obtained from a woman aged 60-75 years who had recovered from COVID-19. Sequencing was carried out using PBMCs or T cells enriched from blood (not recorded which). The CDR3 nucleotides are TGTGCCAGCACCTCGAGAGGGAGGAACACTGAAGCTTTCTTT. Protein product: CASTSRGRNTEAFF.